The entry below describes one TCR beta chain. The V gene's germline CDR1 is SGHTA and CDR2 FQGTGA. V lost 5 bases and J 6 bases, leaving 14 bases between the germline ends. This CDR3 has 14 amino acids. This specimen comes from a study of blood T cell repertoires in COVID-19. Across the study: Some COVID-19 samples were acute and others convalescent; all came from the United States, Italy and Spain. The cDNA or gDNA used as material had been derived from T cells, B-cell-depleted T cells, or PBMCs.

Original data processing: How many nucleated cells were present was estimated from reference gene primer amplification. Clones were read by immunoSEQ multiplex PCR, and TCRdb kept only the in-frame ones, dropping some. That table furnishes V, J and clone size, whereas the DNA furnished D and trimming. The table includes around 74,000 clones, around 88% detected once. The chain has TRBV7-3 and TRBJ2-1, with D tentatively TRBD1 (6 bases). The sequenced sample was peripheral blood. This receptor was taken from a man younger than 40 with acute or convalescent COVID-19. CDR3 in amino acids: CASSQQGPSNEQFF. As DNA, the CDR3 is TGTGCCAGCAGCCAACAGGGACCCTCCAATGAGCAGTTCTTC.